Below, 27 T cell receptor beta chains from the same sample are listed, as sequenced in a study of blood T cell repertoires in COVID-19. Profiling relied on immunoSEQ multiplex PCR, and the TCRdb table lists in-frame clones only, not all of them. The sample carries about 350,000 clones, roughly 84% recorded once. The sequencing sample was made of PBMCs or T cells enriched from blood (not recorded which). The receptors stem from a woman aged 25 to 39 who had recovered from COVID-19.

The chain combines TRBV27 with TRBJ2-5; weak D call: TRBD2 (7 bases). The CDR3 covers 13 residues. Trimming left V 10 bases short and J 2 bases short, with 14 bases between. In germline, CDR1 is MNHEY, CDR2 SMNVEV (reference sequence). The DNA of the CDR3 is TGTGCCACCCGGGGGGCAGGACAAGAGACCCAGTACTTC. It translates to CATRGAGQETQYF.

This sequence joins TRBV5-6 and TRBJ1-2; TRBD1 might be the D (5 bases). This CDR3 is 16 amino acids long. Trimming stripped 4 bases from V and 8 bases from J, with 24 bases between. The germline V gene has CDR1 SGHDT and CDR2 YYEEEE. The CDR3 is CASSLTPAVGGDGYTF. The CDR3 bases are TGTGCCAGCAGCCTGACCCCCGCCGTGGGAGGGGACGGCTACACCTTC.

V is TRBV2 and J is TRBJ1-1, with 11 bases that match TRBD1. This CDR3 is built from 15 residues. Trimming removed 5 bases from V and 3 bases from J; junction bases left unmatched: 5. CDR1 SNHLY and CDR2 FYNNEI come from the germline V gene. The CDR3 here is CASSPGTGGYTEAFF. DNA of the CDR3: TGTGCCAGCAGTCCAGGGACAGGGGGGTACACTGAAGCTTTCTTT.

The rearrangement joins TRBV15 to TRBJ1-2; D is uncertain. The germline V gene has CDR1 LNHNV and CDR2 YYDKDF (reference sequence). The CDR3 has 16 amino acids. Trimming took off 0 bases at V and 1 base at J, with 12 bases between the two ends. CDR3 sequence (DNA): TGTGCCACCAGCAGAGATCTGGGAGTGGATAACTATGGCTACACCTTC. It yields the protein CATSRDLGVDNYGYTF.

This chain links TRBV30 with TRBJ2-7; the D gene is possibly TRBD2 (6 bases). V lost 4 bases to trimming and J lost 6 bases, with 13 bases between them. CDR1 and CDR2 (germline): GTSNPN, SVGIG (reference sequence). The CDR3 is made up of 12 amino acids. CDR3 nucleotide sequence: TGTGCCTGGACTCTGGGGGGTGGCGAGCAGTACTTC. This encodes CAWTLGGGEQYF.

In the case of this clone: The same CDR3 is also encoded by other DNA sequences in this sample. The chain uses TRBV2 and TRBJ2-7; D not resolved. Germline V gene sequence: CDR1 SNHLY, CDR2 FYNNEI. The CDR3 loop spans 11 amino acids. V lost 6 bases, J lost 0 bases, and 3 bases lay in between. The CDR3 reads CASSYSYEQYF. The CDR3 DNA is TGTGCCAGCAGCTACTCCTACGAGCAGTACTTC.

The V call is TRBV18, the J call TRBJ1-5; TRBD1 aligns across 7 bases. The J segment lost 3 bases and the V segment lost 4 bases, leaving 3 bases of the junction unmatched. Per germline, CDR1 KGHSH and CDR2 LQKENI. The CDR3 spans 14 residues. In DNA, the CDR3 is TGTGCCAGCTCACTAGGACAGGACAATCAGCCCCAGCATTTT. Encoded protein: CASSLGQDNQPQHF.

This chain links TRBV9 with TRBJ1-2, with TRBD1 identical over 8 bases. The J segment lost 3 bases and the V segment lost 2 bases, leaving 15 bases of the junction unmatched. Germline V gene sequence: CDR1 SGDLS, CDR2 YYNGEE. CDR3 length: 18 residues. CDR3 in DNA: TGTGCCAGCAGCGTTTCGTACCGGGACAGGCCAGGGGACTATGGCTACACCTTC. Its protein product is CASSVSYRDRPGDYGYTF.

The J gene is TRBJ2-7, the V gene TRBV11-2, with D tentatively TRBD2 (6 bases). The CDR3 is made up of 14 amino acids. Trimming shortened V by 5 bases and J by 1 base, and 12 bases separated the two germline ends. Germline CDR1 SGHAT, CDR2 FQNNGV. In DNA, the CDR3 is TGTGCCAGCAGCCCCGGGACTGCTTCCTACGAGCAGTACTTC. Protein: CASSPGTASYEQYF.

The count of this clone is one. This CDR3 is CASSLGGRGGNQPQHF. CDR3 DNA sequence: TGTGCCAGCAGCCTAGGTGGCAGGGGAGGCAATCAGCCCCAGCATTTT. This sequence joins TRBV21-1 and TRBJ1-5; the D call in the table, TRBD1, was not verified against the DNA. TRBV21-1 is flagged as a pseudogene. The CDR3 totals 16 residues.

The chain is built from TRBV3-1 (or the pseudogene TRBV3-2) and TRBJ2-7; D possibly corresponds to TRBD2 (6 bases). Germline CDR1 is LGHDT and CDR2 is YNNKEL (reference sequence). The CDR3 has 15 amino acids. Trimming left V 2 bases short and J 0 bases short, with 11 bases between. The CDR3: CASSQSGVSSYEQYF. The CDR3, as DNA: TGTGCCAGCAGCCAATCGGGGGTTAGCTCCTACGAGCAGTACTTC.

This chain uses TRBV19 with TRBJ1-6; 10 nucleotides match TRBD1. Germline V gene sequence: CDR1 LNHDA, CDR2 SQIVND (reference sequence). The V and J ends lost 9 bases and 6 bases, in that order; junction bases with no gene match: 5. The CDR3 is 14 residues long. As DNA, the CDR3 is TGTGCCAGGGTGGGGGACAGGGGTAATTCACCCCTCCACTTT. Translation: CARVGDRGNSPLHF.

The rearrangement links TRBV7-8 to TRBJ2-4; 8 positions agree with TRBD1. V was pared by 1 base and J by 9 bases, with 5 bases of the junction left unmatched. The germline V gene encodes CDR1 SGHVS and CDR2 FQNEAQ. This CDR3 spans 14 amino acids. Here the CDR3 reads CASSLGQGRPIQYF. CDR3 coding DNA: TGTGCCAGCAGCTTAGGACAGGGGCGTCCCATTCAGTACTTC.

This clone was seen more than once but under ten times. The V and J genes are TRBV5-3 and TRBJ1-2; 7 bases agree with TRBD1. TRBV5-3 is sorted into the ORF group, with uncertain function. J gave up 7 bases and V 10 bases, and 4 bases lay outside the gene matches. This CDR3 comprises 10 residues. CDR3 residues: CAAAGGGYTF. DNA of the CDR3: TGTGCCGCCGCAGGGGGTGGCTACACCTTC.

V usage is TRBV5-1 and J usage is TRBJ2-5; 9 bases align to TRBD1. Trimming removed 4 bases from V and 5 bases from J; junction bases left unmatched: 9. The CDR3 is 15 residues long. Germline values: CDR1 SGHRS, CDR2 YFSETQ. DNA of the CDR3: TGCGCCAGCAGCGAGAAACAGGGGGCCCTGGAGACCCAGTACTTC. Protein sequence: CASSEKQGALETQYF.

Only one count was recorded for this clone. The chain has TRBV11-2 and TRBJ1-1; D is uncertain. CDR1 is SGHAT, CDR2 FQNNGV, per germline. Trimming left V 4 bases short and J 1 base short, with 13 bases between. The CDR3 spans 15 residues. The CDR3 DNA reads TGTGCCAGCAGCTCTCCCCTGGCCCAGAACACTGAAGCTTTCTTT. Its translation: CASSSPLAQNTEAFF.

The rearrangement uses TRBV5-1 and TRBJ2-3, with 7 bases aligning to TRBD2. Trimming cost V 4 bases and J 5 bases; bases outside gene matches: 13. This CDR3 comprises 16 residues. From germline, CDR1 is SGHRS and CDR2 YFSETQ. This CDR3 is CASSPPGVGEGDTQYF. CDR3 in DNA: TGCGCCAGCAGCCCCCCCGGCGTCGGGGAGGGAGATACGCAGTATTTT.

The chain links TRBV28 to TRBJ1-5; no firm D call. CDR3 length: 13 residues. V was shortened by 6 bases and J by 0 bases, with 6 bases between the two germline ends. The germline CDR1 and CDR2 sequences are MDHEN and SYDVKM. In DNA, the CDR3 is TGTGCCAGCAGGTCTTATAGCAATCAGCCCCAGCATTTT. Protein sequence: CASRSYSNQPQHF.

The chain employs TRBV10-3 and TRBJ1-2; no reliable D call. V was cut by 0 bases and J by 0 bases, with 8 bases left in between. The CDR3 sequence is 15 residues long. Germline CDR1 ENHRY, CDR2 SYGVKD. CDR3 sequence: CAISESTGTNYGYTF. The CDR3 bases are TGTGCCATCAGTGAGTCGACTGGAACTAACTATGGCTACACCTTC.

CDR3 amino acids: CASSLVAGYEQFF. CDR3 sequence (DNA): TGTGCCAGCAGCTTAGTTGCGGGATATGAGCAGTTCTTC. This chain uses TRBV7-6 with TRBJ2-1; tentative D call: TRBD2 (6 bases). This CDR3 contains 13 residues. V lost 1 base and J lost 8, with 9 bases in between. Germline V gives CDR1 SGHVS, CDR2 FNYEAQ.

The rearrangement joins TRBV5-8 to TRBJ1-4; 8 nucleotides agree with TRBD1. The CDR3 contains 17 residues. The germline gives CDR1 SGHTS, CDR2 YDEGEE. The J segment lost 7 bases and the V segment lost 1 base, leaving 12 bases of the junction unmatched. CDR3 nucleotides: TGTGCCAGCAGCTTGCGTCAGGGGGCGCGTTGGGGTGAAAAACTGTTTTTT. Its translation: CASSLRQGARWGEKLFF.

The CDR3 sequence is CAWRRDRRNTEAFF. CDR3 coding DNA: TGTGCCTGGAGGAGGGACAGGAGGAACACTGAAGCTTTCTTT. The J gene is TRBJ1-1, the V gene TRBV30, with TRBD1 identical over 8 bases. The V gene's germline CDR1 is GTSNPN and CDR2 SVGIG (reference sequence). J gave up 1 base and V 3 bases, and 4 bases lay outside the gene matches. This CDR3 is built from 14 residues.

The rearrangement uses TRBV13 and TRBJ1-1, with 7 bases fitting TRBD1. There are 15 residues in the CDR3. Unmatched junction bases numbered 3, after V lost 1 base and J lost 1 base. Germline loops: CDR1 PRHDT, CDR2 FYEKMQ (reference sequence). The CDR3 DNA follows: TGTGCCAGCAGCTTAGAGGGACAGCGGAACACTGAAGCTTTCTTT. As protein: CASSLEGQRNTEAFF.

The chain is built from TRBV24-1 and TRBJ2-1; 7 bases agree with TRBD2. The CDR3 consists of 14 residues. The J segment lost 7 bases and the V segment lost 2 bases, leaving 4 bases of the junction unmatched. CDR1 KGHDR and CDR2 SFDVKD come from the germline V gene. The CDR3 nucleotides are TGTGCCACCAGTGATTCTGGAGCGGGGAATGAGCAGTTCTTC. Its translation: CATSDSGAGNEQFF.

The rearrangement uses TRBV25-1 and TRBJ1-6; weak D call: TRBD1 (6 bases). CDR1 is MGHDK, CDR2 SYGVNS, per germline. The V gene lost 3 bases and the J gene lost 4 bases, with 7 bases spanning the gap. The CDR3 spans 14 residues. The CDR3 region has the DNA TGTGCCAGCAGTGAGGGGGCGTATAATTCACCCCTCCACTTT. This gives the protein CASSEGAYNSPLHF.

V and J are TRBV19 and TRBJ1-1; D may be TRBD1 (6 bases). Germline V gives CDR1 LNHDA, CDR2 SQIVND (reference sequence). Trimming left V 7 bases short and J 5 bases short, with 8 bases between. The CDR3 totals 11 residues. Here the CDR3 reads CASKTGTEAFF. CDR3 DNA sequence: TGTGCCAGTAAAACAGGGACTGAAGCTTTCTTT. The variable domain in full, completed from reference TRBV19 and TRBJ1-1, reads DGGITQSPKYLFRKEGQNVTLSCEQNLNHDAMYWYRQDPGQGLRLIYYSQIVNDFQKGDIAEGYSVSREKKESFPLTVTSAQKNPTAFYLCASKTGTEAFFGQGTRLTVV.

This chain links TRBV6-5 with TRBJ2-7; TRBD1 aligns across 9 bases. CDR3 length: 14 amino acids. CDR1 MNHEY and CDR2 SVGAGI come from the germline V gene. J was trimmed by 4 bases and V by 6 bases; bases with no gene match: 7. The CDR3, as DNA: TGTGCCAGCAGCGAGACAGGGGGTTGGTACGAGCAGTACTTC. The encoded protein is CASSETGGWYEQYF.